The present T cell receptor (beta chain) was sequenced within a study of neoadjuvant anti-PD-1 for oral cavity cancer. Indicated time point: after neoadjuvant nivolumab, at surgical resection. CDR1 is SGHAT and CDR2 is FQNNGV in the germline V gene. This CDR3 comprises 13 residues. J lost 8 bases, V lost 5 bases, and 8 bases had no gene match. Generated by immunoSEQ multiplex PCR, the TCRdb table keeps only in-frame clones and is missing some. Found here are roughly 8,800 clones, 64% of them singletons; the top ten hold around 4.2%. The sample was PBMCs, taken after nivolumab (anti-PD-1) treatment. V and J are TRBV11-2 and TRBJ1-2; 7 nucleotides agree with TRBD1. The origin of this receptor is a person between 40 and 85 years old with oral cavity squamous cell carcinoma. The DNA of the CDR3 is TGTGCCAGCAGCACTGACAGGGCCCGCGGCTACACCTTC. It encodes CASSTDRARGYTF.